This passage covers 19 T cell receptor beta chains from one sample sequenced in a study of control samples from healthy donors and cancer patients. The protocol was immunoSEQ multiplex PCR, while the TCRdb copy is restricted to in-frame clones and leaves out a portion. This table holds some 150,000 clones, roughly 94% found once. Sequences were obtained from PBMCs. These receptors all stem from a man between 60 and 75 years old with colorectal cancer.

The chain uses TRBV7-2 and TRBJ2-2; 7 bases are shared with TRBD2. The CDR3 length is 14 residues. V gave up 7 bases and J gave up 6 bases; unmatched junction bases: 8. Germline-derived CDR1 and CDR2 are SGHTA and FQGNSA. The CDR3: CASIQQSGAGELFF. The CDR3 region has the DNA TGTGCCAGCATCCAGCAAAGCGGGGCCGGGGAGCTGTTTTTT.

CDR3 protein: CASSPRRGVSNSPLHF. The CDR3 DNA reads as TGTGCCAGCAGCCCCAGGCGGGGTGTAAGCAATTCACCCCTCCACTTT. The chain couples TRBV7-8 to TRBJ1-6; D remains ambiguous. The CDR3 covers 16 residues. Germline-derived CDR1 and CDR2 are SGHVS and FQNEAQ. V was cut by 5 bases and J by 7 bases, with 18 bases left in between.

CDR3 amino acids: CASSPGTLLSPLHF. The CDR3 DNA reads as TGTGCCAGCAGCCCCGGGACACTGTTATCACCCCTCCACTTT. This chain joins TRBV7-2 and TRBJ1-6; TRBD1 is a possible D gene (6 bases). The CDR3 consists of 14 residues. Germline V gene sequence: CDR1 SGHTA, CDR2 FQGNSA. Deletions cut 5 bases from V and 10 bases from J, with 15 bases between.

This rearrangement joins TRBV27 to TRBJ2-4; 9 bases map to TRBD1. The CDR3 spans 16 residues. Germline V gene data show CDR1 as MNHEY and CDR2 as SMNVEV (reference sequence). The ends lost 7 bases at V and 0 bases at J; junction bases unmatched: 7. The CDR3 spells CASTTTGGIAKNIQYF. Written as DNA, the CDR3 is TGTGCCAGCACTACGACAGGGGGAATAGCCAAAAACATTCAGTACTTC.

The chain uses TRBV7-2 and TRBJ2-2; D uncertain. CDR1 and CDR2 from the germline V gene are SGHTA and FQGNSA. V shed 0 bases and J shed 1 base, with 3 bases lying between them. The CDR3 covers 14 residues. CDR3 protein: CASSLAVNTGELFF. As DNA, the CDR3 is TGTGCCAGCAGCTTAGCGGTGAACACCGGGGAGCTGTTTTTT.

V and J are TRBV6-2 or TRBV6-3 and TRBJ2-7; TRBD1 aligns across 7 bases. Germline CDR1 is MNHEY and CDR2 is SVGEGT. J lost 0 bases, V lost 2 bases, and 10 bases had no gene match. This CDR3 has 17 amino acids. The CDR3 nucleotides read TGTGCCAGCAGTTACAAAACCGGGACAGAGTCCTCCTACGAGCAGTACTTC. Amino acid sequence: CASSYKTGTESSYEQYF.

The chain is built from TRBV2 and TRBJ1-5; D gene ambiguous. CDR1 is SNHLY, CDR2 FYNNEI, per germline. V was cut by 6 bases and J by 2 bases, with 14 bases left in between. CDR3 length equals 15 residues. The CDR3 DNA reads TGTGCCAGCAGCTCCGGGCCCCGGGGCAATCAGCCCCAGCATTTT. As protein: CASSSGPRGNQPQHF.

The V and J genes are TRBV14 and TRBJ1-4; D may be TRBD1 (5 bases). V shed 0 bases and J shed 6 bases, with 14 bases lying between them. This CDR3 region has 16 residues. Germline V CDR1 and CDR2: SGHDN, FVKESK. The CDR3 DNA is TGTGCCAGCAGCCAAGAAGCTGAACTGGGGGATGAAAAACTGTTTTTT. Its protein product is CASSQEAELGDEKLFF.

The V gene is TRBV3-1 (or the pseudogene TRBV3-2), the J gene TRBJ1-1; 9 positions agree with TRBD1. Germline values: CDR1 LGHDT, CDR2 YNNKEL (reference sequence). After removal of 5 bases from V and 11 bases from J, the junction contained 6 bases not matched to a gene. The CDR3 is 12 amino acids. CDR3 sequence reads: CASSVRQGGAFF. CDR3 in DNA: TGTGCCAGCAGCGTACGACAGGGGGGGGCTTTCTTT.

The chain joins TRBV7-2 to TRBJ2-3, with a weak D call TRBD1 (6 bases). The CDR3 length is 15 residues. The V end lost 1 base, the J end lost 5 bases, and 13 bases lay between the germline ends. Germline loops: CDR1 SGHTA, CDR2 FQGNSA. In nucleotides, the CDR3 is TGTGCCAGCAGCTTAGATTGGGACACCCTAGATACGCAGTATTTT. Residues: CASSLDWDTLDTQYF.

The rearrangement joins TRBV29-1 to TRBJ1-3, with TRBD1 matching 9 bases. From germline, CDR1 is SQVTM and CDR2 ANQGSEA. This CDR3 contains 15 residues. Unmatched junction bases numbered 6, after V lost 4 bases and J lost 2 bases. The CDR3 loop is CSVVVQGATGNTIYF. CDR3 sequence (DNA): TGCAGCGTTGTGGTACAGGGGGCAACTGGAAACACCATATATTTT.

This chain links TRBV9 with TRBJ1-1, with unresolved D. CDR3 length: 13 amino acids. The germline gives CDR1 SGDLS, CDR2 YYNGEE. Trimming stripped 1 base from V and 1 base from J, with 5 bases between. CDR3 amino acids: CASSVPSNTEAFF. In nucleotides, the CDR3 is TGTGCCAGCAGCGTACCTTCGAACACTGAAGCTTTCTTT.

The chain's CDR3 is CASSQNVGSGQETQYF. DNA for the CDR3: TGTGCCAGCAGCCAAAACGTGGGTAGCGGACAAGAGACCCAGTACTTC. This chain uses TRBV3-1 (or the pseudogene TRBV3-2) with TRBJ2-5; perhaps TRBD2 as D (6 bases). The CDR3 spans 16 residues. Trimming took off 2 bases at V and 2 bases at J, with 15 bases between the two ends. The germline V gene has CDR1 LGHDT and CDR2 YNNKEL (reference sequence).

The chain has TRBV6-6 and TRBJ1-6; a weak D match, TRBD1 (6 bases). V was pared by 4 bases and J by 8 bases, with 18 bases between. CDR3 length: 16 amino acids. Germline V gives CDR1 MNHNY, CDR2 SVGAGI (reference sequence). The CDR3: CASSSPGRGGHSPLHF. The CDR3 coding sequence is TGTGCCAGCAGTTCCCCAGGCAGGGGTGGGCATTCACCCCTCCACTTT.

The chain uses TRBV5-6 and TRBJ2-3, with D tentatively TRBD1 or TRBD2 (5 bases each). Between the trimmed V and J ends, which lost 1 base and 5 bases, there was a span of 14 bases. Germline V gene sequence: CDR1 SGHDT, CDR2 YYEEEE. The CDR3 totals 15 residues. This chain's CDR3 is CASSLLAGWEDTQYF. CDR3 DNA: TGTGCCAGCAGCTTGCTAGCAGGGTGGGAAGATACGCAGTATTTT.

The V call is TRBV11-1, the J call TRBJ2-2; 7 bases are a match to TRBD1. CDR3 length: 13 amino acids. The J segment lost 6 bases and the V segment lost 5 bases, leaving 3 bases of the junction unmatched. From germline, CDR1 is SGHAT and CDR2 FQDESV (reference sequence). Here the CDR3 DNA reads TGTGCCAGCAGCCCACAGGGGTCCGGGGAGCTGTTTTTT. It translates to CASSPQGSGELFF.

The chain recombines TRBV6-5 with TRBJ1-5, with D maybe TRBD1 (5 bases). Looked up from germline, CDR1 is MNHEY and CDR2 is SVGAGI. This CDR3 contains 15 residues. V gave up 5 bases and J gave up 4 bases, with 15 bases separating them. In DNA form, the CDR3 reads TGTGCCAGCAGTAAAACGAGGGAGGGGAATCAGCCCCAGCATTTT. Protein product: CASSKTREGNQPQHF.

The J gene is TRBJ2-1, the V gene TRBV6-6; 11 bases match TRBD1. Germline trimming cut 5 bases from V and 6 bases from J; bases unmatched to any gene: 12. There are 17 residues in the CDR3. The germline CDR1 and CDR2 sequences are MNHNY and SVGAGI (reference sequence). The CDR3: CASSRLPRDRGANEQFF. In nucleotides, the CDR3 is TGTGCCAGCAGTCGCCTGCCCCGGGACAGGGGGGCCAATGAGCAGTTCTTC.

CDR3 in DNA: TGCGCCAGCAGTAATCCGGGACAGGGACCCAATGAGCAGTTCTTC. Translated: CASSNPGQGPNEQFF. The rearrangement links TRBV10-1 to TRBJ2-1, with 9 bases lining up with TRBD1. Germline V lookup: CDR1 WNHNN, CDR2 SYGVQD (reference sequence). The J segment lost 6 bases and the V segment lost 5 bases, leaving 8 bases of the junction unmatched. This CDR3 has 15 residues.